Listed below are T cell receptor beta chains from one sample, sequenced in a study of CD8 T cells in ankylosing spondylitis. MiXCR, applied by TCRdb to the 5' RACE reads, yields one record per CDR3 protein. The sample contains a few hundred thousand distinct CDR3 sequences, 8% of which appear only once. The sample was blood, either unsorted or a sorted T cell fraction (not recorded which). These receptors originate from a male donor with ankylosing spondylitis. Each CDR3 is given with its conserved first and last residue. The D gene is left open where the match is weak. Size values are once, few and many counts, or a class for expanded clones, and some rows have none.

j_call v_call d_call clone_size cdr3_aa cdr3_nt
TRBJ2-1 TRBV6-1 . . CASSDDTYNEQFF TGTGCCAGCAGTGATGACACCTACAATGAGCAGTTCTTC
TRBJ2-7 TRBV6-2/TRBV6-3 . . CASTGGQPGTYEQYF TGTGCCAGCACCGGAGGACAGCCGGGGACCTACGAGCAGTACTTC
TRBJ2-1 TRBV20-1 TRBD2 . CSAMSGTTYNEQFF TGCAGTGCTATGAGCGGGACTACCTACAATGAGCAGTTCTTC
TRBJ1-2 TRBV12-3/TRBV12-4 TRBD1 many CASKAGTGNYGYTF TGTGCCAGCAAGGCCGGGACAGGGAATTATGGCTACACCTTC
TRBJ2-1 TRBV27 TRBD1 . CASRAPGTGPGYF TGTGCCAGCAGAGCTCCCGGGACAGGACCGGGTTACTTC
TRBJ2-1 TRBV12-3/TRBV12-4 . . CASSLGFSYHEQFF TGTGCCAGCAGTTTAGGCTTCTCGTACCATGAGCAGTTCTTC
TRBJ2-3 TRBV20-1 TRBD2 . CCARGERREGSTDTQYF TGCTGTGCTAGAGGGGAAAGGCGGGAGGGAAGCACAGATACGCAGTATTTT
TRBJ2-1 TRBV7-3 . . CASSPTKTSNEQFF TGTGCCAGCAGCCCAACAAAGACGTCCAATGAGCAGTTCTTC
TRBJ2-5 TRBV10-3 TRBD1 . CAISEGQGARSRTQYF TGTGCCATCAGTGAAGGACAGGGGGCGCGATCCCGGACCCAGTACTTC
TRBJ2-1 TRBV5-1 TRBD2 . CASSLAQLAASSYNEQFF TGCGCCAGCAGCTTGGCCCAACTAGCGGCGAGCTCCTACAATGAGCAGTTCTTC
TRBJ2-1 TRBV5-1 TRBD2 few CASSSGLAFNEQFF TGCGCCAGCAGCTCCGGACTAGCTTTCAATGAGCAGTTCTTC
TRBJ2-7 TRBV7-9 . few CASSLDLGVLRHEQYF TGTGCCAGCAGCTTAGATTTGGGGGTTTTGCGCCACGAGCAGTACTTC
TRBJ1-1 TRBV12-3/TRBV12-4 . . CASSLSRRAFF TGTGCCAGCAGTTTGTCCAGGCGAGCTTTCTTT
TRBJ2-3 TRBV27 . . CASTRIHGTDTQYF TGTGCCAGCACCAGGATCCATGGCACAGATACGCAGTATTTT
TRBJ2-2 TRBV29-1 . many CSVLTGVSDTGELFF TGCAGCGTTCTAACAGGTGTTTCGGACACCGGGGAGCTGTTTTTT
TRBJ2-3 TRBV3-1 TRBD2 few CASSQVTGLAGGPFTDTQYF TGTGCCAGCAGCCAAGTCACAGGACTAGCGGGAGGGCCGTTCACAGATACGCAGTATTTT
TRBJ2-1 TRBV24-1 . few CATSGGQRNEQFF TGTGCCACTTCCGGGGGTCAGCGGAATGAGCAGTTCTTC
TRBJ1-1 TRBV7-9 . many CASSPTSEAFF TGTGCCAGCAGCCCCACCTCTGAAGCTTTCTTT